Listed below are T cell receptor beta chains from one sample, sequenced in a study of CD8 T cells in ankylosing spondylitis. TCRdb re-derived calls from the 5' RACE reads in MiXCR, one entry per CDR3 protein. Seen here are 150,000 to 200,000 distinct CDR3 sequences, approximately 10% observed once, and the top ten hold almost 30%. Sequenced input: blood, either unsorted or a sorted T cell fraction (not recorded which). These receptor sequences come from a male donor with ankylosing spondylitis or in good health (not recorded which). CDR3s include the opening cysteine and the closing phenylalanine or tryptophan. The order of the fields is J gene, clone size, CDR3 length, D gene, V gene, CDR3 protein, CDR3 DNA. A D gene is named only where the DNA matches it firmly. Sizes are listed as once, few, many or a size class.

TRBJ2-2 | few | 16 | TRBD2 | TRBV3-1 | CASSLGLATTTGELFF | TGTGCCAGCAGCCTGGGACTAGCGACTACCACCGGGGAGCTGTTTTTT
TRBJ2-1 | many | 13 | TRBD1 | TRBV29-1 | CSFQGARYNEQFF | TGCAGCTTCCAGGGGGCGCGGTACAATGAGCAGTTCTTC
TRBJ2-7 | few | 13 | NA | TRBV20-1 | CSAGGPAIREQYF | TGCAGTGCTGGGGGACCAGCGATAAGAGAGCAGTACTTC
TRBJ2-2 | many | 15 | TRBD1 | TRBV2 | CASILDRGRTGELFF | TGTGCCAGCATCCTGGACAGGGGGCGAACCGGGGAGCTGTTTTTT
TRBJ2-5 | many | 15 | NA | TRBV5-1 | CASSLTTVYQETQYF | TGCGCCAGCAGCTTGACGACCGTGTACCAAGAGACCCAGTACTTC
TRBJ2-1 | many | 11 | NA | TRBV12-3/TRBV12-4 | CASSLTSSQFF | TGTGCCAGCAGTTTGACTTCTTCGCAGTTCTTC
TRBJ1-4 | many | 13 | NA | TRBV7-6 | CASSLALNEKLFF | TGTGCCAGCAGCTTAGCACTAAATGAAAAACTGTTTTTT
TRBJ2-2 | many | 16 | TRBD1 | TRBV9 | CASRGQGNPNTGELFF | TGTGCCAGCAGAGGACAGGGAAACCCGAACACCGGGGAGCTGTTTTTT
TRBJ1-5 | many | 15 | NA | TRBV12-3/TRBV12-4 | CASSLGQGGNQPQHF | TGTGCCAGCAGTTTGGGGCAGGGAGGTAATCAGCCCCAGCATTTT
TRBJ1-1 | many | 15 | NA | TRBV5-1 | CASSLASSPGTEAFF | TGCGCCAGCAGCTTGGCCTCTTCCCCCGGCACTGAAGCTTTCTTT